This T cell receptor beta chain was recovered during a study of OX40 agonist ivuxolimab in advanced cancers. Study results and caveats: Relative to CD4+, CD8+ T cells held more expanded clones on average.

On this clone: Antigen specificity is unknown.

Generated by immunoSEQ multiplex PCR, the TCRdb table keeps only in-frame clones and is missing some. The data contain roughly 95,000 clones, approximately 84% of them singletons. V lost 4 bases, J lost 3 bases, and 6 bases stayed unmatched. CDR3 length: 15 amino acids. CDR1 is SEHNR, CDR2 FQNEAQ, per germline (reference sequence). The chain links TRBV7-9 to TRBJ2-1; the match to TRBD2 covers 7 bases. This sequence originates from an adult with an advanced solid tumor such as melanoma, head and neck, liver or kidney cancer. This material consisted of CD4+ or CD8+ T cells sorted from blood, taken in a trial of the OX40 agonist ivuxolimab. The CDR3 sequence is CASSSGERDYNEQFF. The CDR3 DNA reads as TGTGCCAGCAGCTCGGGGGAGCGGGACTACAATGAGCAGTTCTTC.